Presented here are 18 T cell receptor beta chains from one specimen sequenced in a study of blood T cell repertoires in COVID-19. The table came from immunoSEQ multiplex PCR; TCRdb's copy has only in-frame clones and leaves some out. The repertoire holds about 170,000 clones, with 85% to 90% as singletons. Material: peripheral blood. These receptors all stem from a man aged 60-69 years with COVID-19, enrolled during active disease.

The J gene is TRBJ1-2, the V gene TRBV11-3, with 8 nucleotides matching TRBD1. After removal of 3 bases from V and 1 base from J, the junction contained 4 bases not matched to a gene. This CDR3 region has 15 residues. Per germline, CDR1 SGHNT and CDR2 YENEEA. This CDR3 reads CASSFQGAVNYGYTF. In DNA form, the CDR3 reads TGTGCCAGCAGCTTCCAGGGGGCAGTTAACTATGGCTACACCTTC.

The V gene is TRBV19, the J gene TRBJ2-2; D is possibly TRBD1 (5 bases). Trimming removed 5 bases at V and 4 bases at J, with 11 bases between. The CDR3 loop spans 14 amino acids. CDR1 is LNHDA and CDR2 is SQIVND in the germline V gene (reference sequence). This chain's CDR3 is CASSPRAPTGELFF. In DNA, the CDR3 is TGTGCCAGTAGTCCCAGGGCCCCCACCGGGGAGCTGTTTTTT.

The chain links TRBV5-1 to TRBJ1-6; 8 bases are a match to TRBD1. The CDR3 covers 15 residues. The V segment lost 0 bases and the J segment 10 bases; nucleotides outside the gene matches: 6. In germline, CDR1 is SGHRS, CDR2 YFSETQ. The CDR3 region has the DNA TGCGCCAGCAGCTTGGAGGGCCAGGGGGCCTCACCCCTCCACTTT. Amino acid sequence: CASSLEGQGASPLHF.

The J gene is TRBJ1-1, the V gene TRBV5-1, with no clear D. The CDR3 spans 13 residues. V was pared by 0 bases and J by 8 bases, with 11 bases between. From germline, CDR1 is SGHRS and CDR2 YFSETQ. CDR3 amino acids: CASSLEFRSEAFF. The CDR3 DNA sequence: TGCGCCAGCAGCTTGGAATTCCGGTCGGAAGCTTTCTTT.

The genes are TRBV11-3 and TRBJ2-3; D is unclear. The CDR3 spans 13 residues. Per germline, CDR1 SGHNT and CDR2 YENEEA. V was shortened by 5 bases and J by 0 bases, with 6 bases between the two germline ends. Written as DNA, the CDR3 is TGTGCCAGCAGCGCGTACAGCACAGATACGCAGTATTTT. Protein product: CASSAYSTDTQYF.

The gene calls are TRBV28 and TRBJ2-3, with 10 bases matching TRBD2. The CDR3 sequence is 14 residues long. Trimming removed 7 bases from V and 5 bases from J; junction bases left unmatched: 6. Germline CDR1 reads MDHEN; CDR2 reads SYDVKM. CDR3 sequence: CASNSGGRGDTQYF. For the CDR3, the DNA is TGTGCCAGCAATAGCGGGGGGCGGGGAGATACGCAGTATTTT.

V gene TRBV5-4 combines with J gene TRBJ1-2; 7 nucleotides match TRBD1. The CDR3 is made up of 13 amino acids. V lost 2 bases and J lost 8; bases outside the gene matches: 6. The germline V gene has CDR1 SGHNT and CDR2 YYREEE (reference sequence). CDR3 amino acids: CASSFGQGDGYTF. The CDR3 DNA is TGTGCCAGCAGCTTTGGGCAGGGGGACGGCTACACCTTC. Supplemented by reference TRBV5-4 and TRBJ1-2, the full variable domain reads ETGVTQSPTHLIKTRGQQVTLRCSSQSGHNTVSWYQQALGQGPQFIFQYYREEENGRGNFPPRFSGLQFPNYSSELNVNALELDDSALYLCASSFGQGDGYTFGSGTRLTVV.

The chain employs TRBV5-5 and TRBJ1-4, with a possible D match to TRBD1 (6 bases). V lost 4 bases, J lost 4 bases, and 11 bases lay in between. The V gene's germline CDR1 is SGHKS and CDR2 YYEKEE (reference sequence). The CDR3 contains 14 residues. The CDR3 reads CASSLGHVNEKLFF. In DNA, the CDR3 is TGTGCCAGCAGCCTGGGACATGTTAATGAAAAACTGTTTTTT.

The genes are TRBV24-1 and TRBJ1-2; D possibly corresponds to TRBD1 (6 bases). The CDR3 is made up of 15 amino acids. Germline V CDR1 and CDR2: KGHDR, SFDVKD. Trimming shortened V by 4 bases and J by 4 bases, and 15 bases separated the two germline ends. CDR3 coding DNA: TGTGCCACCAGTGACCGGACGGGGGGCGGCTATGGCTACACCTTC. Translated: CATSDRTGGGYGYTF.

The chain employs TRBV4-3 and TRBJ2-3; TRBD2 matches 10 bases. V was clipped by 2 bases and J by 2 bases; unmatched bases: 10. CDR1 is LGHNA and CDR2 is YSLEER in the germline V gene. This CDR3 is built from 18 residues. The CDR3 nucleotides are TGCGCCAGCAGCCAAACCGGGGTTAGCGGGGGGTACACAGATACGCAGTATTTT. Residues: CASSQTGVSGGYTDTQYF.

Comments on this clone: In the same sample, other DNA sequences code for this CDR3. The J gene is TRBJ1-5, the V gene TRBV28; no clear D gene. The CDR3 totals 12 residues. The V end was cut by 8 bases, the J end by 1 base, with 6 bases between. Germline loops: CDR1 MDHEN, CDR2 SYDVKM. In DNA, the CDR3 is TGTGCCAGCGCTGAGAGCAATCAGCCCCAGCATTTT. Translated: CASAESNQPQHF.

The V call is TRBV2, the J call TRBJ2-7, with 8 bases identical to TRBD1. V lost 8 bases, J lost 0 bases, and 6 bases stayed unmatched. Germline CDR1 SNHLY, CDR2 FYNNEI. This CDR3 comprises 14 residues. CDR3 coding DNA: TGTGCCAGCCGACAGGGGTTTAGCTCCTACGAGCAGTACTTC. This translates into CASRQGFSSYEQYF.

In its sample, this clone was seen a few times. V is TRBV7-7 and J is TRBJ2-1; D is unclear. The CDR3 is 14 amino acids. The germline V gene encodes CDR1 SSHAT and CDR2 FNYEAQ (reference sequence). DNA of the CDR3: TGTGCTGCCGGAGCCCTCAACTCCTACAATGAGCAGTTCTTC. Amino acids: CAAGALNSYNEQFF.

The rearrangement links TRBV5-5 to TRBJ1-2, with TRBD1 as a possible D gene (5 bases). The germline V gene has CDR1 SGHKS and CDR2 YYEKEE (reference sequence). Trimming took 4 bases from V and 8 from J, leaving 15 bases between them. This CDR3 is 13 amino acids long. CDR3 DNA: TGTGCCAGCAGCGACAGATCTGCGTTAGGCTACACCTTC. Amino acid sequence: CASSDRSALGYTF.

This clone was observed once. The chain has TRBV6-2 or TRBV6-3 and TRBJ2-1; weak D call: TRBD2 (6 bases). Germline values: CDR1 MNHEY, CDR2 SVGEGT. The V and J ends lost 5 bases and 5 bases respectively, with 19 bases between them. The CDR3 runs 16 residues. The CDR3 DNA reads TGTGCCAGCAGTCGGCCTCTCGGGAGAGGAAACAATGAGCAGTTCTTC. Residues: CASSRPLGRGNNEQFF.

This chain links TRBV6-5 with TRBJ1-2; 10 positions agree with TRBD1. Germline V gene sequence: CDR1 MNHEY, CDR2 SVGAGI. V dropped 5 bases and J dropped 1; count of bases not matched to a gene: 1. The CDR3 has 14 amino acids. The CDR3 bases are TGTGCCAGCAGTAGGACAGGGGGTAACTATGGCTACACCTTC. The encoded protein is CASSRTGGNYGYTF.

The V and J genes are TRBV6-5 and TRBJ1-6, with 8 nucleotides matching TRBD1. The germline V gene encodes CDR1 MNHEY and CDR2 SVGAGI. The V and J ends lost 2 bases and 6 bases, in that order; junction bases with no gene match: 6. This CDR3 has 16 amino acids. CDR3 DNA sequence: TGTGCCAGCAGTTACACCCCCACAGGGGGTAATTCACCCCTCCACTTT. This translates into CASSYTPTGGNSPLHF.

The DNA of the CDR3 is TGTGCCAGCAGCCCGGACTACGCCTACAATGAGCAGTTCTTC. Protein product: CASSPDYAYNEQFF. The chain links TRBV5-4 to TRBJ2-1; the D gene is possibly TRBD2 (6 bases). CDR3 size: 14 residues. Trimming cost V 4 bases and J 2 bases, with 10 bases left between them. CDR1 and CDR2 (germline): SGHNT, YYREEE (reference sequence).